This TCR beta chain was retrieved from a study of shared clonotypes between healthy human individuals. Across the study: A donor's plate count was three for CD4 naive and three for CD4 memory; CD8 naive had two and CD8 memory one. Study-wide points: With four donors compared, about 5.2% of naive CD4 clonotypes were shared.

Germline V gene data show CDR1 as MDHEN and CDR2 as SYDVKM. The germline V and J ends were trimmed by 2 bases and 2 bases, with 10 bases remaining between them. This CDR3 comprises 14 residues. A note on this clone: What it binds is unknown.

Per the authors' pipeline: ImmunoSEQ output held junction-only sequences without quality scores, so filtering differed. Measured with immunoSEQ multiplex PCR; TCRdb has only the in-frame clones, and not every one. The V and J calls and the clone size are those of that table, but D and trimming were determined from the DNA. The sample records hundreds of thousands of clones, around 74% being singletons. This receptor was identified in a woman under 40 in good health. Input material: memory CD4+ T cells sorted from blood. Specified subset: CD45RA-negative fraction. This chain uses TRBV28 with TRBJ2-7; D gene ambiguous. CDR3 region: CASSLIEAAYEQYF. CDR3 in DNA: TGTGCCAGCAGTTTAATAGAGGCAGCCTACGAGCAGTACTTC. Combining the CDR3 with reference TRBV28 and TRBJ2-7 gives the whole variable domain DVKVTQSSRYLVKRTGEKVFLECVQDMDHENMFWYRQDPGLGLRLIYFSYDVKMKEKGDIPEGYSVSREKKERFSLILESASTNQTSMYLCASSLIEAAYEQYFGPGTRLTVT.